A single sample is the source of the 5 T cell receptor beta chains below, sequenced in a study of blood T cell repertoires in COVID-19. Sequencing used immunoSEQ multiplex PCR; TCRdb keeps in-frame clones, though not all of them. This sample carries 200,000 to 250,000 clones, 92% of them seen once, and the ten largest clones take 0.65% to 0.85%. Sequenced input: peripheral blood. Every receptor here comes from a man in his 60s with COVID-19, enrolled during active disease.

The chain combines TRBV11-2 with TRBJ1-1; TRBD1 agrees at 7 bases. Germline trimming cut 4 bases from V and 7 bases from J; bases unmatched to any gene: 12. The CDR3 has 15 amino acids. Looked up from germline, CDR1 is SGHAT and CDR2 is FQNNGV. This CDR3 is CASSSVQGKRGEAFF. The CDR3 DNA is TGTGCCAGCAGCTCAGTACAGGGGAAGCGCGGTGAAGCTTTCTTT. The whole variable domain, remainder taken from reference TRBV11-2 and TRBJ1-1, is EAGVAQSPRYKIIEKRQSVAFWCNPISGHATLYWYQQILGQGPKLLIQFQNNGVVDDSQLPKDRFSAERLKGVDSTLKIQPAKLEDSAVYLCASSSVQGKRGEAFFGQGTRLTVV.

The V call is TRBV25-1, the J call TRBJ2-1; 9 bases match TRBD1. CDR3 length: 16 residues. Per the germline V gene, CDR1 is MGHDK and CDR2 is SYGVNS. J lost 2 bases, V lost 3 bases, and 5 bases had no gene match. This CDR3 reads CASSDSGTGTYNEQFF. Here the CDR3 DNA reads TGTGCCAGCAGTGACTCCGGGACAGGGACCTACAATGAGCAGTTCTTC.

This clone has only one observation. This chain joins TRBV3-1 (or the pseudogene TRBV3-2) and TRBJ1-2, with 8 bases that match TRBD1. This CDR3 is 16 amino acids long. The ends lost 4 bases at V and 5 bases at J; junction bases unmatched: 12. Germline V CDR1 and CDR2: LGHDT, YNNKEL (reference sequence). DNA of the CDR3: TGTGCCAGCAGCCGCGTACTGGCAGGACAGGGATATGGCTACACCTTC. It yields the protein CASSRVLAGQGYGYTF.

The V call is TRBV6-5, the J call TRBJ2-7; tentatively, D is TRBD1 (6 bases). The CDR3 sequence is 11 residues long. Trimming removed 8 bases at V and 4 bases at J, with 9 bases between. Per germline, CDR1 MNHEY and CDR2 SVGAGI. CDR3 residues: CASSRGYEQYF. As DNA, the CDR3 is TGTGCCAGCTCCAGGGGATACGAGCAGTACTTC.

This chain connects TRBV18 to TRBJ2-7; 12 bases align to TRBD1. Germline lookup yields CDR1 KGHSH and CDR2 LQKENI. The junction had 4 bases not matched to a gene; V was cut back by 1 base and J by 6 bases. This CDR3 has 15 residues. The CDR3 loop is CASSPRGTGGPEQYF. CDR3 nucleotides: TGTGCCAGCTCACCACGCGGGACAGGGGGCCCCGAGCAGTACTTC.